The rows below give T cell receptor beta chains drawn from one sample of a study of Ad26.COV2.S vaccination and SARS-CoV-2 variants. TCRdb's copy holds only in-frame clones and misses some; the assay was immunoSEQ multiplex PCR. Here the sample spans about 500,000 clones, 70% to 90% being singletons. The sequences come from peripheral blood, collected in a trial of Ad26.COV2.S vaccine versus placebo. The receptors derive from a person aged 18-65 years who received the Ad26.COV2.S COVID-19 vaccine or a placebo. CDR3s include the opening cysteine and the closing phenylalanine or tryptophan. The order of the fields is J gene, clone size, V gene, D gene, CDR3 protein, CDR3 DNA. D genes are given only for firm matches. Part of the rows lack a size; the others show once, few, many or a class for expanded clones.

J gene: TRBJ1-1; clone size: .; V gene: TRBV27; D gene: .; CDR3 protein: CVAQGYLNTEAFF; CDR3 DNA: TGTGTGGCGCAGGGCTACTTGAACACTGAAGCTTTCTTT
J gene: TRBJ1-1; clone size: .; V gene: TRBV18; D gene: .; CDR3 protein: CASSPTVGNTEAFF; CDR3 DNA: TGTGCCAGCTCTCCCACAGTAGGGAACACTGAAGCTTTCTTT
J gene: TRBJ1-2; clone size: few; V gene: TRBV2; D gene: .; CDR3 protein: CASSEGGLGYTF; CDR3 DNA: TGTGCCAGCAGCGAAGGGGGGCTAGGCTACACCTTC
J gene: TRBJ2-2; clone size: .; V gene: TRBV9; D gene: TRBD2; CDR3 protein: CASSVTSSGANTGELFF; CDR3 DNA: TGTGCCAGCAGCGTCACATCTAGCGGGGCGAACACCGGGGAGCTGTTTTTT
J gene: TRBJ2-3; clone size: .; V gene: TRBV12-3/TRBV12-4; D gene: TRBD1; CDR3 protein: CASSLLDRDTQYF; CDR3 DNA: TGTGCCAGCAGTTTGCTGGACAGGGATACGCAGTATTTT
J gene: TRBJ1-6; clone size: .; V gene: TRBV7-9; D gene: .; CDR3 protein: CASSAEYSPLHF; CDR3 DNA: TGTGCCAGCAGCGCCGAGTATTCACCCCTCCACTTT
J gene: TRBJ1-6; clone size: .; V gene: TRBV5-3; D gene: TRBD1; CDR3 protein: CARSSYRGGYNSPLHF; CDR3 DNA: TGTGCCAGAAGCTCATACAGGGGGGGCTATAATTCACCCCTCCACTTT
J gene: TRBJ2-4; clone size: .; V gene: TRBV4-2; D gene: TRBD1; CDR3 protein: CASSQARQGVNKAKNIQYF; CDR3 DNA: TGTGCCAGCAGCCAAGCCCGGCAGGGGGTCAACAAAGCCAAAAACATTCAGTACTTC
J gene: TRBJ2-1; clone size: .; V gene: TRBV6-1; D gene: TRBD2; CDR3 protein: CASSEFGDPGLAVSSYNEQFF; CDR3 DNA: TGTGCCAGCAGTGAATTTGGTGACCCGGGACTAGCGGTGAGCTCCTACAATGAGCAGTTCTTC
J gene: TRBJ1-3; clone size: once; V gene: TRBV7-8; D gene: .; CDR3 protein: CASSLAQANGNTIYF; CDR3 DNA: TGTGCCAGCAGCTTAGCACAGGCTAATGGAAACACCATATATTTT
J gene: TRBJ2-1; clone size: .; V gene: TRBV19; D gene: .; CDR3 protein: CASSIAMVRRYNEQFF; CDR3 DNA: TGTGCCAGTAGTATAGCCATGGTCCGAAGATACAATGAGCAGTTCTTC
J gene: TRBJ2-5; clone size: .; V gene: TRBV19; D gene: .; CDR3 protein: CASSIKGGAETQYF; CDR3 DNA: TGTGCCAGTAGTATTAAGGGGGGGGCAGAGACCCAGTACTTC
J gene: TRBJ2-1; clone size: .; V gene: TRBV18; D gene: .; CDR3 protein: CASSPPETLRSYNEQFF; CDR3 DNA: TGTGCCAGCTCACCACCGGAGACCCTTCGCTCCTACAATGAGCAGTTCTTC
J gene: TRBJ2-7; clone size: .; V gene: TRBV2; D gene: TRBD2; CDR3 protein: CASSFEGRLAKYEQYF; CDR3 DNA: TGTGCCAGCAGTTTCGAAGGTAGACTAGCCAAATACGAGCAGTACTTC
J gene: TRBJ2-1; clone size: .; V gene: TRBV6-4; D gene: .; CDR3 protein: CASSDSWAGEQFF; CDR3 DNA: TGTGCCAGCAGTGACTCGTGGGCGGGTGAGCAGTTCTTC
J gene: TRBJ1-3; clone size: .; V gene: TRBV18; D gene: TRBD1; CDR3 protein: CASSDDRGLSGNTIYF; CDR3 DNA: TGTGCCAGCTCAGACGACAGGGGTCTTTCTGGAAACACCATATATTTT
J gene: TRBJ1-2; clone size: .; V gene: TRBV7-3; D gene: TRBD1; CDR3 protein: CASSPGQGLVGYTF; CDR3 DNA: TGTGCCAGCAGCCCGGGACAGGGCCTGGTTGGCTACACCTTC
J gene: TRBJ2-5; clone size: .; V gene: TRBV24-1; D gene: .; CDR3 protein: CATSDFPATGGGTQYF; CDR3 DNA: TGTGCCACCAGTGATTTCCCCGCAACAGGTGGGGGGACCCAGTACTTC
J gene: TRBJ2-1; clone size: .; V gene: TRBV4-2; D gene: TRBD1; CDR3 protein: CASSQARGTGPGVMDEQFF; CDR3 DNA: TGTGCCAGCAGCCAAGCCCGGGGGACAGGGCCTGGTGTTATGGATGAGCAGTTCTTC
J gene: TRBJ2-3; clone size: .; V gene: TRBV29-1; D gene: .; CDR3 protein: CSVEVLWGAADSDTQYF; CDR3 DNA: TGCAGCGTTGAAGTACTCTGGGGGGCCGCGGACAGTGATACGCAGTATTTT
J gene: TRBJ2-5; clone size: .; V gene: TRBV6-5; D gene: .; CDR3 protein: CASSTRTRLGTQYF; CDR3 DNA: TGTGCCAGCAGTACCCGGACCAGGCTTGGGACCCAGTACTTC
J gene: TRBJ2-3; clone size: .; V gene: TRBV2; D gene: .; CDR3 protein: CASSGGTDTQYF; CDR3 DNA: TGTGCCAGCAGTGGGGGTACAGATACGCAGTATTTT
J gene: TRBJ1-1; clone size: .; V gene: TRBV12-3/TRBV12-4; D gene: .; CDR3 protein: CASSEGPNTEAFF; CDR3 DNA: TGTGCCAGCAGCGAGGGGCCAAACACTGAAGCTTTCTTT
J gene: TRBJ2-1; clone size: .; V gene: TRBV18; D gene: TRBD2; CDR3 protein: CASSPRLSGGSYNEQFF; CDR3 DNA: TGTGCCAGCTCACCGAGACTATCGGGAGGATCCTACAATGAGCAGTTCTTC
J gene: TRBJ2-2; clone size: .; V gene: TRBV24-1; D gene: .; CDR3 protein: CATRASNTGELFF; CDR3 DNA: TGTGCCACCAGGGCCTCGAACACCGGGGAGCTGTTTTTT
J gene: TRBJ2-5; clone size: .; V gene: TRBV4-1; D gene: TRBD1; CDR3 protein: CASSPTGQGVETQYF; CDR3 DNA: TGCGCCAGCAGCCCGACGGGACAGGGCGTAGAGACCCAGTACTTC
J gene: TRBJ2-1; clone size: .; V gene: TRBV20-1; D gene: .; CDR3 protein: CSATPYNEQFF; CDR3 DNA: TGCAGTGCTACCCCCTACAATGAGCAGTTCTTC
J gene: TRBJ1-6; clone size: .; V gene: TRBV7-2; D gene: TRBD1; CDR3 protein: CASTMDRGNSPLHF; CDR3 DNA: TGTGCCAGCACTATGGACAGGGGAAATTCACCCCTCCACTTT
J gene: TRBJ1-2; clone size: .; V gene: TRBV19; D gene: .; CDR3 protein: CASSLDGRSYGYTF; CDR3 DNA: TGTGCCAGTAGTCTGGACGGCCGATCCTATGGCTACACCTTC
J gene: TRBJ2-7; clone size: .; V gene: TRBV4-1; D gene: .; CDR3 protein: CASSQERQNLANPYEQYF; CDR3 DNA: TGCGCCAGCAGCCAAGAACGACAAAATCTAGCGAATCCCTACGAGCAGTACTTC
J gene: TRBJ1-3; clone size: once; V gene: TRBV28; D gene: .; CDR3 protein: CASRQSQSSGNTIYF; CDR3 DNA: TGTGCCAGCAGACAGTCCCAAAGCTCTGGAAACACCATATATTTT
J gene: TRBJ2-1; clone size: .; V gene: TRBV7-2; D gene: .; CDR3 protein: CASSLIARSSYNEQFF; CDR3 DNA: TGTGCCAGCAGCTTAATAGCGCGTAGCTCCTACAATGAGCAGTTCTTC
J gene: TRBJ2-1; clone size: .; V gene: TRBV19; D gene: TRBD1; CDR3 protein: CASSGTVGNEQFF; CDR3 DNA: TGTGCCAGTAGCGGGACAGTTGGGAATGAGCAGTTCTTC
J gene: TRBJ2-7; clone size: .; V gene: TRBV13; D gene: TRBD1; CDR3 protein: CASTPLAGTGYSYEQYF; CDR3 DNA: TGTGCCAGCACCCCTCTGGCCGGGACAGGGTACTCCTACGAGCAGTACTTC
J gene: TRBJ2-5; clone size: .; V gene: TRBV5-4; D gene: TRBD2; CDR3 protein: CASSPGGAQETQYF; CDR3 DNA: TGTGCCAGCAGCCCGGGGGGAGCTCAAGAGACCCAGTACTTC
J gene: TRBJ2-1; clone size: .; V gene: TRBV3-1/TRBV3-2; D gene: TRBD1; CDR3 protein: CASSPGTGNNEQFF; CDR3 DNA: TGTGCCAGCAGTCCCGGGACAGGGAATAATGAGCAGTTCTTC
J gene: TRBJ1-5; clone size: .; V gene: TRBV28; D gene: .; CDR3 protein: CASSDQGYNQPQHF; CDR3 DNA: TGTGCCAGCAGTGACCAGGGGTACAATCAGCCCCAGCATTTT
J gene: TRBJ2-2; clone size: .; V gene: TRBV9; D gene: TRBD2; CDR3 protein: CASSESGRARYTGELFF; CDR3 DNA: TGTGCCAGCAGCGAGTCCGGGAGGGCCAGATACACCGGGGAGCTGTTTTTT
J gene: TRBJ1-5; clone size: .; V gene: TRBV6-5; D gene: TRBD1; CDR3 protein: CASSLLQGANQPQHF; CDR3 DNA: TGTGCCAGCAGTCTTCTTCAGGGGGCGAATCAGCCCCAGCATTTT
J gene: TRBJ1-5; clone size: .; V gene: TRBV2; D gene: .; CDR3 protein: CASSDHLRQPQHF; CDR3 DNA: TGTGCCAGCAGTGATCACCTCAGGCAGCCCCAGCATTTT
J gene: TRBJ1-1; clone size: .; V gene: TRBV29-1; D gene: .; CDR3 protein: CSVGDFKMNTEAFF; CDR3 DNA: TGCAGCGTTGGAGATTTTAAGATGAACACTGAAGCTTTCTTT
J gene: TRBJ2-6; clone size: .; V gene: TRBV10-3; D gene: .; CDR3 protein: CAISAGYTSGANVLTF; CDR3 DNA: TGTGCCATCAGTGCGGGATATACTTCTGGGGCCAACGTCCTGACTTTC